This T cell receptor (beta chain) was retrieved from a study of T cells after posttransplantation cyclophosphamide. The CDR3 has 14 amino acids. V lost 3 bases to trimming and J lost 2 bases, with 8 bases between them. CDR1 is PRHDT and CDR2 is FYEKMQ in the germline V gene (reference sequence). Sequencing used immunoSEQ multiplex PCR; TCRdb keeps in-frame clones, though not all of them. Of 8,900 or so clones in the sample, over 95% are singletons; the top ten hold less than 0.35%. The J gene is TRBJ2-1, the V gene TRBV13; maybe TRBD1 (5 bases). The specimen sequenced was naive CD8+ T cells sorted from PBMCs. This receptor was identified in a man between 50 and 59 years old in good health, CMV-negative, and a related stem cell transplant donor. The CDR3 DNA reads TGTGCCAGCAGCTTCAGGACAACCTACAATGAGCAGTTCTTC. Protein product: CASSFRTTYNEQFF.